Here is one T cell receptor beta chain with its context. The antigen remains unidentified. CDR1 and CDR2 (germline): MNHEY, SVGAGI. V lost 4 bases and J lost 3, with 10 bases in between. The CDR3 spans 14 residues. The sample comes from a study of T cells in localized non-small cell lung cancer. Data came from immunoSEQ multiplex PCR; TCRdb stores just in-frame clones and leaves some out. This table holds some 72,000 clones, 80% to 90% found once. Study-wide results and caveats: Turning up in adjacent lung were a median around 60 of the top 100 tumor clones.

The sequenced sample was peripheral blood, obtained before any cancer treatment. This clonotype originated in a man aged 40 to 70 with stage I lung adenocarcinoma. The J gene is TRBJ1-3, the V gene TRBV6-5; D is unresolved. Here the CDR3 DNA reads TGTGCCAGCAGTTCTCGGACGGGTGGAAACACCATATATTTT. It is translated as CASSSRTGGNTIYF.